This TCR beta chain was found in a study of T cell responses to AZD1222 COVID-19 vaccine. V was pared by 5 bases and J by 0 bases, with 16 bases between. The CDR3 has 17 amino acids. CDR1 and CDR2 (germline): SEHNR, FQNEAQ (reference sequence). This clone has only one observation. What it binds is unknown. Study-level results: Baseline seropositives among AZD1222 recipients totaled only five or six. Close to half of all spike-specific TCRs reportedly target regions of the variants that are unmutated.

Sequenced by immunoSEQ multiplex PCR; TCRdb stores in-frame clones only, minus some. The repertoire holds 100,000 to 150,000 clones, with approximately 88% as singletons. The rearrangement joins TRBV7-9 to TRBJ1-4; D uncertain. The source was peripheral blood, collected on day 0 of AZD1222 vaccination. The clonotype comes from an adult in good health. The CDR3 DNA follows: TGTGCCAGCAGCCCCCGGGGAGTGAGGCCAACTAATGAAAAACTGTTTTTT. Translated: CASSPRGVRPTNEKLFF. Drawing the rest from reference TRBV7-9 and TRBJ1-4, the complete variable domain is DTGVSQNPRHKITKRGQNVTFRCDPISEHNRLYWYRQTLGQGPEFLTYFQNEAQLEKSRLLSDRFSAERPKGSFSTLEIQRTEQGDSAMYLCASSPRGVRPTNEKLFFGSGTQLSVL.